This TCR beta chain comes out of a study of blood T cell repertoires in COVID-19. Study as a whole: PBMCs, B-cell-depleted T cells, or T cells were the source of the cDNA or gDNA that made up the material.

Germline V gene sequence: CDR1 MDHEN, CDR2 SYDVKM. CDR3 length equals 15 residues. Trimming took off 5 bases at V and 1 base at J, with 14 bases between the two ends. Produced via immunoSEQ multiplex PCR; TCRdb's table is partial and in-frame only. The sample lists 98,000 or so clones; around 90% were seen once. V and J are TRBV28 and TRBJ1-2, with D possibly TRBD1 on 5 matching bases. This TCR was recovered from a human donor in a cohort sampled during active COVID-19. The sequenced material came from peripheral blood. The CDR3 bases are TGTGCCAGCAGTCCGTCCGCGGGGGGTAACTATGGCTACACCTTC. Amino acids: CASSPSAGGNYGYTF.